The source of this T cell receptor beta chain is a study of beta chain features in type 1 diabetes. Germline assignment: CDR1 SQVTM and CDR2 ANQGSEA. The V end lost 7 bases, the J end lost 0 bases, and 3 bases lay between the germline ends. The CDR3 is 10 amino acids. Every bit of the isolated RNA underwent reverse transcription, so sequencing read expressed TCRB transcripts. The method was immunoSEQ multiplex PCR; TCRdb's version includes in-frame clones alone and lacks a portion of them. The repertoire has under 150,000 clones, about 44% of them found once; the top ten carry 0.42%. The sample consisted of Tregs from blood. The sequence was obtained from a man between 18 and 29 years old in good health. The chain has TRBV29-1 and TRBJ2-5; no reliable D call. The CDR3 sequence: CSANQETQYF. CDR3 DNA: TGCAGCGCCAACCAAGAGACCCAGTACTTC.